The 11 T cell receptor beta chains listed next were all sequenced from one sample in a study of identical twins. TCRdb ran MiXCR on the 5' RACE reads and lists one entry per CDR3 protein. Of over 600,000 distinct CDR3 sequences listed, 21% are singletons. This sample also appeared in a second study, on T cells expressing NK-cell markers.

Sequencing was carried out using PBMCs. These TCRs come from a woman between 18 and 30 years old in good health.

The table lists this clonotype with many counts. The V gene is TRBV20-1, the J gene TRBJ2-3, with TRBD1 as a possible D gene (6 bases). The V and J ends lost 5 bases and 3 bases respectively, with 18 bases between them. Per germline, CDR1 DFQATT and CDR2 SNEGSKA (reference sequence). The CDR3 has 15 amino acids. For the CDR3, the DNA is TGCAGTGCTTCCCGCAGAGTGGGGGCAACAGATACGCAGTATTTT. Protein: CSASRRVGATDTQYF.

V usage is TRBV9 and J usage is TRBJ2-7; D possibly uses TRBD1 or TRBD2 (6 bases each). This CDR3 is built from 14 residues. Germline lookup yields CDR1 SGDLS and CDR2 YYNGEE. V shed 0 bases and J shed 7 bases, with 14 bases lying between them. The CDR3 DNA is TGTGCCAGCAGCGTAGATACAGGGCGGGAAGAGCAGTACTTC. It translates to CASSVDTGREEQYF. Looking up the rest from reference TRBV9 and TRBJ2-7 gives the full variable domain: DSGVTQTPKHLITATGQRVTLRCSPRSGDLSVYWYQQSLDQGLQFLIQYYNGEERAKGNILERFSAQQFPDLHSELNLSSLELGDSALYFCASSVDTGREEQYFGPGTRLTVT.

The CDR3 region has the DNA TGTGCCAGCTCCGCCACCGCCCCCTACAATGAGCAGTTCTTC. It specifies CASSATAPYNEQFF. The V and J genes are TRBV18 and TRBJ2-1, with no clear D. Trimming shortened V by 6 bases and J by 2 bases, and 11 bases separated the two germline ends. Germline V CDR1 and CDR2: KGHSH, LQKENI. The CDR3 sequence is 14 residues long.

Only a few counts were recorded for this clonotype. The chain couples TRBV6-5 to TRBJ2-7, with a possible D match to TRBD2 (5 bases). The CDR3 consists of 12 residues. Germline-derived CDR1 and CDR2 are MNHEY and SVGAGI. Trimming cost V 0 bases and J 5 bases, with 5 bases left between them. CDR3 nucleotide sequence: TGTGCCAGCAGTTACTCCGGGGACGAGCAGTACTTC. The encoded protein is CASSYSGDEQYF.

This clonotype showed up just a few times. V is TRBV12-3 or TRBV12-4 and J is TRBJ1-5; no firm D call. V lost 5 bases and J lost 4, with 15 bases in between. This CDR3 contains 15 residues. CDR3 region: CASSPESYLNQPQHF. In DNA, the CDR3 is TGTGCCAGCAGTCCCGAATCGTACTTGAATCAGCCCCAGCATTTT.

This clonotype was seen a single time. CDR3 amino acids: CASSGLQGTDTQYF. Here the CDR3 DNA reads TGTGCCAGCAGCGGACTACAGGGGACAGATACGCAGTATTTT. This chain links TRBV9 with TRBJ2-3; 7 bases map to TRBD1. The CDR3 sequence is 14 residues long. Germline V gene sequence: CDR1 SGDLS, CDR2 YYNGEE. V dropped 3 bases and J dropped 3; count of bases not matched to a gene: 4.

This clonotype has more than one count but fewer than ten. This chain uses TRBV20-1 with TRBJ2-2; 7 bases agree with TRBD1. Trimming took 3 bases from V and 4 from J; bases not matched to a gene: 8. The CDR3 has 15 residues. The germline gives CDR1 DFQATT, CDR2 SNEGSKA (reference sequence). The CDR3, as DNA: TGCAGTGCTAGTAACGGACAGGCGGGCACCGGGGAGCTGTTTTTT. Encoded protein: CSASNGQAGTGELFF.

This clonotype was picked up a small number of times. This rearrangement joins TRBV5-1 to TRBJ2-3, with D unresolved. Trimming cost V 0 bases and J 4 bases, with 9 bases left between them. From germline, CDR1 is SGHRS and CDR2 YFSETQ. The CDR3 totals 14 residues. Written as DNA, the CDR3 is TGCGCCAGCAGCTTGGAGGTCAATGCAGATACGCAGTATTTT. Translation: CASSLEVNADTQYF.

This clonotype was recorded a few times. CDR3 region: CAISGAGDGNTEAFF. The CDR3 region has the DNA TGTGCCATCAGTGGTGCAGGCGACGGTAACACTGAAGCTTTCTTT. The rearrangement joins TRBV10-3 to TRBJ1-1; D gene ambiguous. CDR1 ENHRY and CDR2 SYGVKD come from the germline V gene. The CDR3 covers 15 residues. The germline V and J ends were trimmed by 4 bases and 2 bases, with 14 bases remaining between them.

This clonotype has a count of ten or more. The V and J genes are TRBV3-1 and TRBJ2-1; 10 bases align to TRBD2. The CDR3 runs 15 residues. CDR1 is LGHDT and CDR2 is YNNKEL in the germline V gene (reference sequence). The trim removed 4 bases at V and 10 bases at J, leaving 10 bases unmatched. The CDR3 DNA is TGTGCCAGCAGCCGGCCCAGCGGGGGGGCATCCGAGCAGTTCTTC. This gives the protein CASSRPSGGASEQFF.

J is TRBJ2-7 and V is TRBV3-1; 12 bases align to TRBD2. The V gene end was trimmed by 4 bases and the J gene end by 0 bases; junction bases not matched to a gene: 1. From germline, CDR1 is LGHDT and CDR2 YNNKEL (reference sequence). The CDR3 is 15 amino acids. CDR3 sequence: CASSLTSGSSYEQYF. CDR3 DNA sequence: TGTGCCAGCAGCCTGACTAGCGGGAGCTCCTACGAGCAGTACTTC.